The 31 T cell receptor beta chains given below trace back to one sample, sequenced in a study of blood T cell repertoires in COVID-19. Clones were read by immunoSEQ multiplex PCR, and TCRdb kept only the in-frame ones, dropping some. The repertoire includes some 270,000 clones, roughly 82% of them detected once, and approximately 6% sits in the top ten. The sequencing sample was made of peripheral blood. The receptors shown here come from a woman aged 80 or over with COVID-19, enrolled during active disease.

This sequence joins TRBV10-3 and TRBJ2-1, with 8 bases aligning to TRBD1. This CDR3 has 14 residues. The J segment lost 3 bases and the V segment lost 6 bases, leaving 4 bases of the junction unmatched. CDR1 and CDR2 (germline): ENHRY, SYGVKD. The CDR3 bases are TGTGCCATCAGACAGGGGGAAATCTACAATGAGCAGTTCTTC. It yields the protein CAIRQGEIYNEQFF.

This sequence joins TRBV28 and TRBJ2-3, with D perhaps matching TRBD2 (7 bases). The CDR3 consists of 13 residues. CDR1 and CDR2 (germline): MDHEN, SYDVKM. V dropped 5 bases and J dropped 11 bases, with 17 bases sitting between them. The CDR3 here is CASSGGGRSGQYF. The DNA of the CDR3 is TGTGCCAGCAGTGGGGGGGGCCGTTCGGGGCAGTATTTT.

This clone is a singleton in its sample. The chain couples TRBV7-9 to TRBJ1-1; 8 bases fit TRBD1. Germline CDR1 reads SEHNR; CDR2 reads FQNEAQ (reference sequence). The length of the CDR3 is 15 residues. The J segment lost 1 base and the V segment lost 5 bases, leaving 6 bases of the junction unmatched. The CDR3, as DNA: TGTGCCAGCAGCCCGACAGGGGTCGCGAACACTGAAGCTTTCTTT. As protein: CASSPTGVANTEAFF.

CDR3 sequence: CASSPPGLFQNTEAFF. The DNA for the CDR3 is TGTGCCAGCTCACCACCGGGACTATTTCAGAACACTGAAGCTTTCTTT. The gene calls are TRBV18 and TRBJ1-1; TRBD1 might be the D (5 bases). V lost 0 bases and J 1 base, leaving 12 bases between the germline ends. CDR1 KGHSH and CDR2 LQKENI come from the germline V gene. CDR3 size: 16 residues.

This chain's CDR3 is CASIAGGSGTGELFF. In nucleotides, the CDR3 is TGTGCCAGCATCGCAGGGGGATCTGGCACCGGGGAGCTGTTTTTT. This chain joins TRBV2 and TRBJ2-2; 7 bases match TRBD1. There are 15 residues in the CDR3. CDR1 and CDR2 from the germline V gene are SNHLY and FYNNEI. The V gene end was trimmed by 7 bases and the J gene end by 4 bases; junction bases not matched to a gene: 9.

The gene calls are TRBV4-2 and TRBJ2-1; D is possibly TRBD2 (6 bases). Germline V gene sequence: CDR1 LGHNA, CDR2 YNFKEQ. The length of the CDR3 is 16 residues. V shed 0 bases and J shed 8 bases, with 17 bases lying between them. The CDR3 loop is CASSQERGAQYDEQFF. The CDR3 nucleotides are TGTGCCAGCAGCCAAGAGCGCGGGGCTCAGTATGATGAGCAGTTCTTC.

This clone has a handful of counts. The CDR3 loop is CASSRGGESGNTIYF. The CDR3 DNA reads as TGTGCCAGCAGCAGGGGGGGCGAATCTGGAAACACCATATATTTT. The chain is built from TRBV9 and TRBJ1-3, with D possibly being TRBD1 (6 bases). Trimming took 4 bases from V and 1 from J, leaving 12 bases between them. Germline V lookup: CDR1 SGDLS, CDR2 YYNGEE. This CDR3 is 15 amino acids long.

The V gene is TRBV28, the J gene TRBJ2-5, with TRBD1 matching over 8 bases. V was clipped by 6 bases and J by 5 bases; unmatched bases: 11. CDR1 is MDHEN, CDR2 SYDVKM, per germline. This CDR3 has 15 residues. The CDR3 coding sequence is TGTGCCAGCAGCTCTCAGGGGGCCGGGGCGGAGACCCAGTACTTC. Protein sequence: CASSSQGAGAETQYF.

This clone was recorded only once. The V and J genes are TRBV28 and TRBJ1-5; 8 bases map to TRBD1. There are 16 residues in the CDR3. V gave up 6 bases and J gave up 0 bases; unmatched junction bases: 7. CDR1 and CDR2 from the germline V gene are MDHEN and SYDVKM. CDR3 in amino acids: CASRGQGGGSNQPQHF. CDR3 nucleotide sequence: TGTGCCAGCAGAGGACAGGGAGGTGGTAGCAATCAGCCCCAGCATTTT.

In regard to this clone: Other DNA sequences in the sample encode the same CDR3. The chain combines TRBV3-1 (or the pseudogene TRBV3-2) with TRBJ1-5; D is unclear. Germline CDR1 reads LGHDT; CDR2 reads YNNKEL (reference sequence). V shed 0 bases and J shed 5 bases, with 5 bases lying between them. The CDR3 runs 13 residues. The CDR3 bases are TGTGCCAGCAGCCAAGATCGCGATCAGCCCCAGCATTTT. It encodes CASSQDRDQPQHF.

The J gene is TRBJ1-5, the V gene TRBV6-5, with unresolved D. The V end was cut by 7 bases, the J end by 0 bases, with 10 bases between. The CDR3 has 14 residues. Germline V gene sequence: CDR1 MNHEY, CDR2 SVGAGI. The CDR3 sequence: CASTIGSSNQPQHF. The CDR3 DNA is TGTGCCAGCACCATTGGGAGTAGCAATCAGCCCCAGCATTTT.

V is TRBV5-6 and J is TRBJ2-7; possibly TRBD2 for D (7 bases). The germline V gene encodes CDR1 SGHDT and CDR2 YYEEEE. This CDR3 is built from 18 residues. Trimming removed 4 bases from V and 0 bases from J, with 23 bases in between. In DNA form, the CDR3 reads TGTGCCAGCAGCCGAGGGTTGGGCGGCGGGGGCGGCTCCTACGAGCAGTACTTC. Its translation is CASSRGLGGGGGSYEQYF.

The chain carries TRBV10-2 and TRBJ1-5; D remains unclear. CDR1 and CDR2 from the germline V gene are WSHSY and SAAADI. V lost 2 bases and J lost 0, with 17 bases in between. CDR3 size: 18 residues. In nucleotides, the CDR3 is TGCGCCAGCAGTGAGAAACGGGGTACCTATAATAGCAATCAGCCCCAGCATTTT. Protein: CASSEKRGTYNSNQPQHF.

This clone was found a few times. The V and J genes are TRBV7-2 and TRBJ2-1, with 14 bases matching TRBD2. Trimming removed 5 bases from V and 8 bases from J; junction bases left unmatched: 5. CDR3 length: 15 amino acids. From germline, CDR1 is SGHTA and CDR2 FQGNSA. The CDR3 coding sequence is TGTGCCAGCAGCAAGACTAGCGGGGGGGCCTATGAGCAGTTCTTC. Residues: CASSKTSGGAYEQFF. Supplemented by reference TRBV7-2 and TRBJ2-1, the full variable domain reads GAGVSQSPSNKVTEKGKDVELRCDPISGHTALYWYRQSLGQGLEFLIYFQGNSAPDKSGLPSDRFSAERTGGSVSTLTIQRTQQEDSAVYLCASSKTSGGAYEQFFGPGTRLTVL.

The chain uses TRBV24-1 and TRBJ2-7, with 7 positions matching TRBD1. V shed 7 bases and J 5 bases; nucleotides not matched to a gene: 4. The germline V gene has CDR1 KGHDR and CDR2 SFDVKD. The CDR3 is made up of 12 amino acids. CDR3 DNA sequence: TGTGCCACCAGCTCCCAGGGGGACGAGCAGTACTTC. Translated: CATSSQGDEQYF.

This clone came up once. The rearrangement joins TRBV18 to TRBJ1-2, with TRBD1 matching over 7 bases. Germline trimming cut 0 bases from V and 4 bases from J; bases unmatched to any gene: 2. Germline values: CDR1 KGHSH, CDR2 LQKENI. The CDR3 loop spans 14 amino acids. This CDR3 reads CASSPPRDSYGYTF. CDR3 DNA: TGTGCCAGCTCACCACCGAGGGACAGCTATGGCTACACCTTC.

This clone was detected once. The junction and the germline gene differ at one end; a read error may be behind it. The V call is TRBV19, the J call TRBJ2-1, with 8 bases fitting TRBD2. This CDR3 is built from 14 residues. Germline V CDR1 and CDR2: LNHDA, SQIVND (reference sequence). This CDR3 reads CASRIASGGNEQFF. CDR3 nucleotide sequence: TGTGCCAGTAGAATAGCGAGCGGGGGTAATGAGCAGTTCTTC.

The chain links TRBV5-1 to TRBJ1-2, with D hard to call. The germline V gene encodes CDR1 SGHRS and CDR2 YFSETQ. CDR3 length equals 13 residues. V lost 3 bases, J lost 2 bases, and 8 bases lay in between. The CDR3 DNA sequence: TGCGCCAGCAGCTCACAGCAGAACTATGGCTACACCTTC. Its protein product is CASSSQQNYGYTF.

In its sample, this clone was seen once. The chain is built from TRBV5-1 and TRBJ2-3; possibly TRBD1 for D (5 bases). V dropped 2 bases and J dropped 4 bases, with 14 bases sitting between them. The germline gives CDR1 SGHRS, CDR2 YFSETQ. This CDR3 comprises 15 residues. In nucleotides, the CDR3 is TGCGCCAGCAGCTTCCCCAGGGTCGGCGCAGATACGCAGTATTTT. It specifies CASSFPRVGADTQYF. Full variable domain (rest looked up from reference TRBV5-1 and TRBJ2-3): KAGVTQTPRYLIKTRGQQVTLSCSPISGHRSVSWYQQTPGQGLQFLFEYFSETQRNKGNFPGRFSGRQFSNSRSEMNVSTLELGDSALYLCASSFPRVGADTQYFGPGTRLTVL.

The chain couples TRBV28 to TRBJ2-5; 8 nucleotides agree with TRBD1. CDR3 size: 15 residues. The germline gives CDR1 MDHEN, CDR2 SYDVKM. The junction had 8 bases not matched to a gene; V was cut back by 2 bases and J by 6 bases. CDR3 DNA: TGTGCCAGCAGTTTAGGCAGGGGGCCAGGGAAGACCCAGTACTTC. Translating gives CASSLGRGPGKTQYF.

The rearrangement uses TRBV28 and TRBJ2-7; TRBD1 might be the D (6 bases). V shed 5 bases and J shed 0 bases, with 11 bases lying between them. This CDR3 has 14 amino acids. The V gene's germline CDR1 is MDHEN and CDR2 SYDVKM. The CDR3 protein is CASSVTGSSYEQYV. CDR3 nucleotides: TGTGCCAGCAGTGTTACAGGGTCCTCCTACGAGCAGTACGTC.

The genes are TRBV30 and TRBJ2-1; D perhaps matches TRBD1 (5 bases). The germline V gene has CDR1 GTSNPN and CDR2 SVGIG (reference sequence). V was shortened by 2 bases and J by 7 bases, with 9 bases between the two germline ends. This CDR3 region has 12 residues. The CDR3 protein is CAWSRQGNEQFF. CDR3 sequence (DNA): TGTGCCTGGAGTAGGCAGGGAAATGAGCAGTTCTTC.

The rearrangement links TRBV3-1 (or the pseudogene TRBV3-2) to TRBJ1-2; a weak D match, TRBD1 (6 bases). Germline CDR1 LGHDT, CDR2 YNNKEL (reference sequence). The CDR3 extends over 14 amino acids. Trimming took 1 base from V and 5 from J, leaving 11 bases between them. The CDR3 bases are TGTGCCAGCAGCCAAGGACAGGACTCTTATGGCTACACCTTC. This translates into CASSQGQDSYGYTF.

This clone was seen a few times. V gene TRBV7-2 combines with J gene TRBJ2-2; D not certain. This CDR3 is built from 13 residues. Per the germline V gene, CDR1 is SGHTA and CDR2 is FQGNSA. V gave up 8 bases and J gave up 2 bases, with 9 bases separating them. In DNA form, the CDR3 reads TGTGCCAGCCGCGGCTTTAACACCGGGGAGCTGTTTTTT. Its translation: CASRGFNTGELFF.

This sequence joins TRBV6-1 and TRBJ1-5; 7 nucleotides align to TRBD1. V gave up 4 bases and J gave up 0 bases; unmatched junction bases: 9. The CDR3 is made up of 17 amino acids. Germline CDR1 reads MNHNS; CDR2 reads SASEGT. CDR3 residues: CASSGRGGGLSNQPQHF. The DNA of the CDR3 is TGTGCCAGCAGTGGGAGAGGAGGGGGCCTTAGCAATCAGCCCCAGCATTTT.

This chain joins TRBV5-1 and TRBJ2-1, with D possibly matching TRBD1 (7 bases). Germline V CDR1 and CDR2: SGHRS, YFSETQ. Trimming stripped 4 bases from V and 3 bases from J, with 17 bases between. The CDR3 contains 16 residues. The CDR3 spells CASSTGGGGNYNEQFF. CDR3 nucleotides: TGCGCCAGCAGCACCGGAGGGGGCGGAAACTACAATGAGCAGTTCTTC.

This clone was detected only a few times. The rearrangement uses TRBV5-1 and TRBJ1-6; weak D call: TRBD1 (6 bases). Trimming left V 8 bases short and J 8 bases short, with 17 bases between. The length of the CDR3 is 14 residues. In germline, CDR1 is SGHRS, CDR2 YFSETQ. The CDR3 sequence is CARIVTGWDSPLHF. CDR3 in DNA: TGCGCCAGGATAGTTACAGGGTGGGATTCACCCCTCCACTTT.

This clone was seen only once. The V gene is TRBV4-2, the J gene TRBJ2-3, with TRBD1 identical over 7 bases. The V and J ends lost 4 bases and 4 bases, in that order; junction bases with no gene match: 11. Germline V gene lookup returns CDR1 LGHNA and CDR2 YNFKEQ. There are 16 residues in the CDR3. In DNA form, the CDR3 reads TGTGCCAGCAGCCCTCGACAGGGTCGATGGGCAGATACGCAGTATTTT. It yields the protein CASSPRQGRWADTQYF.

J is TRBJ1-6 and V is TRBV2; TRBD1 aligns across 7 bases. Germline V lookup: CDR1 SNHLY, CDR2 FYNNEI. The CDR3 runs 14 residues. Trimming removed 3 bases from V and 8 bases from J; junction bases left unmatched: 4. The CDR3 protein is CASSDRTGYSPLHF. The CDR3 nucleotides are TGTGCCAGCAGTGACCGGACAGGTTATTCACCCCTCCACTTT. The full variable domain, rest sourced from reference TRBV2 and TRBJ1-6, is EPEVTQTPSHQVTQMGQEVILRCVPISNHLYFYWYRQILGQKVEFLVSFYNNEISEKSEIFDDQFSVERPDGSNFTLKIRSTKLEDSAMYFCASSDRTGYSPLHFGNGTRLTVT.

The CDR3 is CASSLGGTGYEQYF. Written as DNA, the CDR3 is TGTGCCAGCAGCTTAGGCGGGACAGGGTACGAGCAGTACTTC. V gene TRBV11-3 combines with J gene TRBJ2-7; 9 nucleotides align to TRBD1. CDR3 length: 14 amino acids. After removal of 1 base from V and 4 bases from J, the junction contained 2 bases not matched to a gene. Germline values: CDR1 SGHNT, CDR2 YENEEA.

CDR3 residues: CASSLQDQNYGYTF. CDR3 bases: TGTGCCAGCAGCCTACAGGACCAAAACTATGGCTACACCTTC. The chain is built from TRBV9 and TRBJ1-2; a possible D gene is TRBD1 (5 bases). With 4 bases removed from V and 2 bases from J, the gap between germline ends came to 12 bases. CDR3 length equals 14 residues. From germline, CDR1 is SGDLS and CDR2 YYNGEE.